This T cell receptor beta chain is from a study of radiotherapy plus CTLA-4 blockade in lung cancer. Study as a whole: In about 20% of patients, objective responses were seen; approximately 30% had disease control. Study findings and constraints: Researchers report tumor-derived TCR clones expanding in blood after radiotherapy plus ipilimumab. Response was reportedly best predicted by early blood T cell clone dynamics, with interferon-beta.

V was trimmed by 6 bases and J by 7 bases, leaving 22 bases between them. CDR3 length: 16 residues. Germline values: CDR1 MDHEN, CDR2 SYDVKM. Those with chemo-refractory metastatic non-small-cell lung cancer were treated with focal radiation combined with CTLA-4 blockade using ipilimumab. The method was immunoSEQ multiplex PCR; TCRdb's version includes in-frame clones alone and lacks a portion of them. Here the sample spans fewer than 65,000 clones, 84% being singletons. About this clone itself: Its antigen is still unknown.

Sequenced material: peripheral blood, taken from a patient treated with radiotherapy plus ipilimumab. The chain employs TRBV28 and TRBJ1-5; D remains unclear. This receptor was obtained from a human donor with non-small cell lung cancer whose response to radiotherapy plus ipilimumab could not be evaluated. CDR3 sequence reads: CASSWTSRGRFQPQHF. The CDR3 nucleotides read TGTGCCAGCAGCTGGACCTCCCGGGGAAGATTCCAGCCCCAGCATTTT.